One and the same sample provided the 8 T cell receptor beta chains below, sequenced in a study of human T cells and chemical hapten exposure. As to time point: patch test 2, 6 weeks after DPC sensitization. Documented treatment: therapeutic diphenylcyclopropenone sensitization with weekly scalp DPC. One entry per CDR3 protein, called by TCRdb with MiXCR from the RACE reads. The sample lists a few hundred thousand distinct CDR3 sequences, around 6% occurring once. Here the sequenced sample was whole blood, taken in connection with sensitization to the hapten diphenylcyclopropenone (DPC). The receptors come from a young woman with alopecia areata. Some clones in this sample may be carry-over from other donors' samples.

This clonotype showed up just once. CDR3 nucleotide sequence: TGTGCCAGCAGCCCGGGACTCAACTCCTACGAGCAGTACTTC. Its protein is CASSPGLNSYEQYF. The rearrangement joins TRBV9 to TRBJ2-7; a possible D gene is TRBD2 (6 bases). V was cut by 4 bases and J by 0 bases, with 11 bases left in between. Looked up from germline, CDR1 is SGDLS and CDR2 is YYNGEE. The CDR3 is 14 amino acids. The entire variable domain, with the rest obtained from reference TRBV9 and TRBJ2-7, is as follows: DSGVTQTPKHLITATGQRVTLRCSPRSGDLSVYWYQQSLDQGLQFLIQYYNGEERAKGNILERFSAQQFPDLHSELNLSSLELGDSALYFCASSPGLNSYEQYFGPGTRLTVT.

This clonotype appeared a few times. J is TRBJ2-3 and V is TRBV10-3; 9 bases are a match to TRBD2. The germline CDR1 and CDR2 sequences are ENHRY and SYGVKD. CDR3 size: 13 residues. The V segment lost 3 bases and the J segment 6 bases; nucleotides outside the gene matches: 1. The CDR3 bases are TGTGCCATCAGTGAAGGGACTAGCGATACGCAGTATTTT. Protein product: CAISEGTSDTQYF.

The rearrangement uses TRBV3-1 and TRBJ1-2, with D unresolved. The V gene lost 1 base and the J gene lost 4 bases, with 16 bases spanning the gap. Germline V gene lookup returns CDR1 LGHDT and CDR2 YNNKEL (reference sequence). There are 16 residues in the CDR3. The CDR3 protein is CASSQVGSQFSYGYTF. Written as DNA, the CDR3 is TGTGCCAGCAGCCAAGTCGGGAGTCAGTTTAGCTATGGCTACACCTTC.

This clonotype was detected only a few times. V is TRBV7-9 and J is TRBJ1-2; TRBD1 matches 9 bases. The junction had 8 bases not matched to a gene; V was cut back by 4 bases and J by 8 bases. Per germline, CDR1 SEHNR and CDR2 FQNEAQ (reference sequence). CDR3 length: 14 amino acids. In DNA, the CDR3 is TGTGCCAGCAGCTGGACCGGGACAGGGCGAGGCTACACCTTC. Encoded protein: CASSWTGTGRGYTF.

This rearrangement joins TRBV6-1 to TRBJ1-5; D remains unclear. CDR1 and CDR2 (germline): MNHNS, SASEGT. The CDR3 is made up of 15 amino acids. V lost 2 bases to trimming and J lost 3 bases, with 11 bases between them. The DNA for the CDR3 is TGTGCCAGCAGTGAAAATGGTTACAACAATCAGCCCCAGCATTTT. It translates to CASSENGYNNQPQHF.

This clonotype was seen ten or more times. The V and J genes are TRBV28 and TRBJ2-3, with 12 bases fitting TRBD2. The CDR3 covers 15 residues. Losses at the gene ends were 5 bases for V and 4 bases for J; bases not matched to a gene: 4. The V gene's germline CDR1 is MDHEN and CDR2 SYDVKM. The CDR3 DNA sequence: TGTGCCAGCAGTCTAGCGGGGGGGGAGGCAGATACGCAGTATTTT. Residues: CASSLAGGEADTQYF.

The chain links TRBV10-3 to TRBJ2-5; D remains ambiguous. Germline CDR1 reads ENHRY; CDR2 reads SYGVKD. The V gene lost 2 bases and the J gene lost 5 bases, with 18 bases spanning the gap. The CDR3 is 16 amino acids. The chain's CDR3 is CAISEPDLPHPETQYF. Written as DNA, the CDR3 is TGTGCCATCAGTGAGCCAGATCTACCCCATCCCGAGACCCAGTACTTC.

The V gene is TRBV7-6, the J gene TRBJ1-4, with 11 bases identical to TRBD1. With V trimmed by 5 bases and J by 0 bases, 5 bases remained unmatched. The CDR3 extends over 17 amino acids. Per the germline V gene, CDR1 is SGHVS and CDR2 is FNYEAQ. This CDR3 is CASSPGQGASTNEKLFF. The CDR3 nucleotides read TGTGCCAGCAGCCCCGGACAGGGGGCCTCAACTAATGAAAAACTGTTTTTT.